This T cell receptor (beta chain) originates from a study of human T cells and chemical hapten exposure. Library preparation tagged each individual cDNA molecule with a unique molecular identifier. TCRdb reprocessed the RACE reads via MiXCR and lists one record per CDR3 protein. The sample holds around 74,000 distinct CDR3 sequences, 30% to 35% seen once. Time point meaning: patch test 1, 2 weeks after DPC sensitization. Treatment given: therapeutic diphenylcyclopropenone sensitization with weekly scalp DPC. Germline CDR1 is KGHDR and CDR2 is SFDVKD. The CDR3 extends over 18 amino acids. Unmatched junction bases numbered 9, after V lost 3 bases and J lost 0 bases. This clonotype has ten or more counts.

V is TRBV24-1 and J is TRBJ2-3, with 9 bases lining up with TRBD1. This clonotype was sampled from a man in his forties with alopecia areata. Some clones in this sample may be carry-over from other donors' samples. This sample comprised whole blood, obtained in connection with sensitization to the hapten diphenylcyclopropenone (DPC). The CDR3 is CATSDRMTGTGSTDTQYF. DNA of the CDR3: TGTGCCACCAGTGATAGGATGACCGGGACAGGGAGCACAGATACGCAGTATTTT.